In this sample, the clone carrying this TCR beta chain turned up once. The antigen is not known. The sample comes from a study of cytomegalovirus exposure and HLA in healthy donors. Study conclusions and caveats: Reports state that TCR beta sequences accurately predicted most subjects' HLA-A and HLA-B alleles. Exclusion applied to some V segments, including TRBV6-2 and TRBV6-3, as they were indistinguishable. Among the most significant clusters, several appeared linked to common viral pathogens in a later analysis.

PCR was performed using 60 Vbeta and 13 Jbeta primers. This table comes from immunoSEQ multiplex PCR, and its TCRdb copy is limited to in-frame clones, with some not included. Among approximately 130,000 clones listed, over 60% were seen once. Nominal health characterized the donors when sampled, though unrecorded immune exposures were likely. Looked up from germline, CDR1 is KGHSH and CDR2 is LQKENI. The CDR3 is 15 residues long. The ends were cut back, 3 bases at V and 5 bases at J, with 13 bases in the middle. This clonotype was sampled from a man younger than 40 in good health and CMV-seronegative. Sample: PBMCs. V usage is TRBV18 and J usage is TRBJ2-2; D is undetermined. In DNA, the CDR3 is TGTGCCAGCTCACCGAGTCAGACCAGGACCGGGGAGCTGTTTTTT. Translation: CASSPSQTRTGELFF.